The 10 T cell receptor beta chains given below trace back to one sample, sequenced in a study of T cell repertoires in cytomegalovirus infection. In TCRdb, the reads were re-called with MiXCR into one record per CDR3 protein. The sample shows approximately 74,000 distinct CDR3 sequences, 35% to 50% of them seen only once. Their cognate antigens are unknown. Sequences were derived from CD8+ T cells from cultured PBMCs, sampled from culture after CMV antigen stimulation. Source of these receptors: a human donor in good health (CMV status not recorded). Some clones in this sample may be carry-over from other donors' samples.

The chain has TRBV19 and TRBJ1-5; no clear D. Between the trimmed V and J ends, which lost 5 bases and 7 bases, there was a span of 9 bases. Germline V gene data show CDR1 as LNHDA and CDR2 as SQIVND (reference sequence). This CDR3 is 12 amino acids long. The CDR3 DNA follows: TGTGCCAGTAGTCCCTTGGAACAGCCCCAGCATTTT. The encoded protein is CASSPLEQPQHF.

This chain uses TRBV20-1 with TRBJ2-1; possibly TRBD2 for D (5 bases). The CDR3 has 13 amino acids. Germline loops: CDR1 DFQATT, CDR2 SNEGSKA (reference sequence). Trimming took off 3 bases at V and 10 bases at J, with 16 bases between the two ends. The CDR3 sequence is CSARIVTGNEQFF. DNA for the CDR3: TGCAGTGCTAGGATCGTGACGGGGAACGAGCAGTTCTTC.

This clonotype was found many times. The rearrangement joins TRBV6-1 to TRBJ1-3; D gene uncertain. The germline CDR1 and CDR2 sequences are MNHNS and SASEGT. V shed 4 bases and J shed 3 bases, with 13 bases lying between them. This CDR3 comprises 15 residues. The CDR3: CASSVEPGLGNTIYF. The CDR3 coding sequence is TGTGCCAGCAGTGTGGAACCGGGCCTTGGAAACACCATATATTTT.

The J gene is TRBJ1-6, the V gene TRBV20-1, with 7 positions matching TRBD1. The CDR3 sequence is 17 residues long. Trimming took 0 bases from V and 7 from J; bases not matched to a gene: 12. Germline values: CDR1 DFQATT, CDR2 SNEGSKA (reference sequence). CDR3 sequence (DNA): TGCAGTGCTAGAGATGGACAGGCCGTACTTGGGAATTCACCCCTCCACTTT. This translates into CSARDGQAVLGNSPLHF.

This chain links TRBV2 with TRBJ1-1, with D possibly matching TRBD1 (5 bases). There are 12 residues in the CDR3. The V end lost 7 bases, the J end lost 6 bases, and 12 bases lay between the germline ends. Germline CDR1 is SNHLY and CDR2 is FYNNEI. In DNA, the CDR3 is TGTGCCAGCAAGGGGACCCCTGCTGAAGCTTTCTTT. Protein: CASKGTPAEAFF.

This clonotype appeared a few times. The J gene is TRBJ2-7, the V gene TRBV12-3 or TRBV12-4, with D maybe TRBD2 (5 bases). The CDR3 has 13 amino acids. The V gene lost 3 bases and the J gene lost 2 bases, with 8 bases spanning the gap. This CDR3 is CASSFFGAYEQYF. The DNA for the CDR3 is TGTGCCAGCAGTTTTTTCGGGGCCTACGAGCAGTACTTC.

This clonotype has a handful of counts. V usage is TRBV12-3 or TRBV12-4 and J usage is TRBJ1-6; D unclear. The CDR3 totals 15 residues. Between the trimmed V and J ends, which lost 3 bases and 10 bases, there was a span of 16 bases. The CDR3 loop reads CASSFYIHGGSPLHF. The DNA of the CDR3 is TGTGCCAGCAGTTTCTATATTCATGGCGGCTCACCCCTCCACTTT.

The chain has TRBV3-1 and TRBJ2-7; unclear D gene. Germline V CDR1 and CDR2: LGHDT, YNNKEL (reference sequence). This CDR3 comprises 14 residues. Trimming pared 0 bases from V and 0 bases from J, leaving 6 bases between. CDR3 coding DNA: TGTGCCAGCAGCCAAGACAGCTACTCCTACGAGCAGTACTTC. It translates to CASSQDSYSYEQYF.

The sample holds a few counts of this clonotype. The rearrangement links TRBV7-2 to TRBJ2-3; D gene ambiguous. Germline CDR1 and CDR2: SGHTA and FQGNSA. This CDR3 comprises 12 residues. The V end was cut by 3 bases, the J end by 5 bases, with 6 bases between. CDR3 in DNA: TGTGCCAGCAGCTTCCGGATAGATACGCAGTATTTT. Translation gives CASSFRIDTQYF.

This clonotype showed up many times. The V call is TRBV12-3 or TRBV12-4, the J call TRBJ2-7; D perhaps matches TRBD2 (7 bases). V lost 2 bases to trimming and J lost 4 bases, with 15 bases between them. There are 15 residues in the CDR3. The CDR3 loop is CASSLKGGPGYEQYF. The CDR3 DNA reads as TGTGCCAGCAGTTTAAAGGGGGGGCCTGGGTACGAGCAGTACTTC.